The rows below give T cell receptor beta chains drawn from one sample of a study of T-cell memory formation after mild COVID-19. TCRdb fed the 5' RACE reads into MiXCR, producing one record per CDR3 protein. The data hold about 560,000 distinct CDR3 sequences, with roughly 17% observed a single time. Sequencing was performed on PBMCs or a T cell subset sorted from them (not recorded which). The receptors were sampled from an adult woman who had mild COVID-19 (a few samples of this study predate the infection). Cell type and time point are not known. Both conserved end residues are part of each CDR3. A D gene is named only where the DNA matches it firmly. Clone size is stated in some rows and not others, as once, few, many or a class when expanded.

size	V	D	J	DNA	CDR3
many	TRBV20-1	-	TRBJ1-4	TGCAGTGCTGCTCACGGGCCAACTAATGAAAAACTGTTTTTT	CSAAHGPTNEKLFF
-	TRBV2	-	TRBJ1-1	TGTGCCAGCAGACCTAGACGGAATTTGAACACTGAAGCTTTCTTT	CASRPRRNLNTEAFF
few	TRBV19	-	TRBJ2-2	TGTGCCACCCACCCCGGGACCGTGAACACCGGGGAGCTGTTTTTT	CATHPGTVNTGELFF
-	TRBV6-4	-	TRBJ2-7	TGTGCCAGCAGTGAACCCCACGGGTGGTGCGGGGACTTC	CASSEPHGWCGDF
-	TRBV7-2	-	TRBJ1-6	TGTGCCAGCAGCTTGTCCTCGGGGGCAAACTTTAATTCACCCCTCCACTTT	CASSLSSGANFNSPLHF
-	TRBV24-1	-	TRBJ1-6	TGTGCCACCAGTGTTGGTGGGAATTCACCCCTCCACTTT	CATSVGGNSPLHF
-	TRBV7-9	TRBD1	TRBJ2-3	TGTGCCAGCAGCTTAGCCCACCTCCGGGACAGTGGCACAGATACGCAGTATTTT	CASSLAHLRDSGTDTQYF
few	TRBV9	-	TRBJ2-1	TGTGCCAGCAGCGTAACCGACTTTCCCCAGTTCTTC	CASSVTDFPQFF
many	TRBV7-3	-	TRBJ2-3	TGTGCCAGCAGCTTTGGGGCAGATACGCAGTATTTT	CASSFGADTQYF
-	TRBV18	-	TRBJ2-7	TGTGCCAGCTCACCAGTAGCGAGTTCTACCTCCCACGAGCAGTACTTC	CASSPVASSTSHEQYF
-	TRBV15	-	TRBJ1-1	TGTGCCACCAGCAGAGATTTGCCGAACACTGAAGCTTTCTTT	CATSRDLPNTEAFF
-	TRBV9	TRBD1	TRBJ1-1	TGTGCCAGCAGCGAACTTCCGGTCGCGACAGGGATAACTGAAGCTTTCTTT	CASSELPVATGITEAFF
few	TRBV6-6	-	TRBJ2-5	TGTGCCAGCAGTTACTCAAGGGGCCAGTCAGAGACCCAGTACTTC	CASSYSRGQSETQYF
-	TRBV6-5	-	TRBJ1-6	TGTGCCAGCAGTCCCCCAAGGAGATTCCATAATTCACCCCTCCACTTT	CASSPPRRFHNSPLHF
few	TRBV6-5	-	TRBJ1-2	TGTGCCAGCGCCGAGGGATTGGGCTATGGCTACACCTTC	CASAEGLGYGYTF
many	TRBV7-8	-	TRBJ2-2	TGTGCCAGCAGCTTATACCCCCGGGACTTGATGAACGGGGAGCTGTTTTTT	CASSLYPRDLMNGELFF
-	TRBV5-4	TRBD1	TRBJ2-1	TGTGCCAGCAGTCGAACAGGGGGCGGGTACAATGAGCAGTTCTTC	CASSRTGGGYNEQFF
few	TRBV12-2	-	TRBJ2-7	TGTGCAAGTCGCTTATCCGGGGGCCTAGATGCCTACGAGCAGTACTTC	CASRLSGGLDAYEQYF
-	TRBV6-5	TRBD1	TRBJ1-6	TGTGCCAGCAGAATAACAGGGGCCCATAATTCACCCCTCCACTTT	CASRITGAHNSPLHF
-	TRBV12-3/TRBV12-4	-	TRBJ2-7	TGTGCCAGCAGTTTACTTCTGGAGGAGCAGTACTTC	CASSLLLEEQYF
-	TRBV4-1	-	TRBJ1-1	TGCGCCAGCAGCCCCGTCCCGGACACTGAAGCTTTCTTT	CASSPVPDTEAFF
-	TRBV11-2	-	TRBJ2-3	TGTGCCAGCAGCGGGACATTTCTGCATTTT	CASSGTFLHF
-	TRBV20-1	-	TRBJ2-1	TGCAGTGTTAAGTCGGGACCATCAAATGAGCAGTTCTTC	CSVKSGPSNEQFF
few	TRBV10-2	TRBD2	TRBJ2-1	TGCGCCAGCAGCCCCGGGACTAGCGCACCCCATGAGCAGTTCTTC	CASSPGTSAPHEQFF
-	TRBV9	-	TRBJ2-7	TGTGCCAGCAGCCCCCGTAGGGTTCCCTACGAGCAGTACTTC	CASSPRRVPYEQYF
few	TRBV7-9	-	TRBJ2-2	TGTGCCAGCAGCGCCCTAGGGGAGCTGTTTTTT	CASSALGELFF
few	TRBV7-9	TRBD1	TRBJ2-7	TGTGCCAGCAGCTTACACGGACAGGGGACAACTTACGAGCAGTACTTC	CASSLHGQGTTYEQYF
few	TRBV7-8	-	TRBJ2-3	TGTGCCAGCAGCTTAGATACGGGCCGGGTCGATACGCAGTATTTT	CASSLDTGRVDTQYF
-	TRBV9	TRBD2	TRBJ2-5	TGTGCCAGCAGCGTAGAAGCGGGGGGGCCCGATGGAGAGACCCAGTACTTC	CASSVEAGGPDGETQYF
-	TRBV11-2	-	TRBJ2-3	TGTGCCAGCAGCTTAGGGTCGGGCCACGGGTTGGTCACAGATACGCAGTATTTT	CASSLGSGHGLVTDTQYF
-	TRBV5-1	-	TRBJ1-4	TGCGCCAGCAGCCCCCTCTCAGGTGAAAAACTGTTTTTT	CASSPLSGEKLFF
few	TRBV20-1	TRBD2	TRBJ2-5	TGCAGTGCTAGAGATTGGACTAGCGCGACGGCGGAGACCCAGTACTTC	CSARDWTSATAETQYF
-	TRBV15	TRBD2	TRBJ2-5	TGTGCCACCAGCAGAGCCATAGCCGGGAGGGGGGCCGAGACCCAGTACTTC	CATSRAIAGRGAETQYF
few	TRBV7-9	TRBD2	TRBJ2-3	TGTGCCAGCAGCGAGGGACTAGCGAGCACAGATACGCAGTATTTT	CASSEGLASTDTQYF
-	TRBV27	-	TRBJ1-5	TGTGCCACCCGGTCGGGGGGCGCTTCGCCCAATCAGCCCCAGCATTTT	CATRSGGASPNQPQHF
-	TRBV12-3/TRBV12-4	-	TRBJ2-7	TGTGCCAGCAGTCCCCGGGACCGGTTGGAGGTGCAGTACTTC	CASSPRDRLEVQYF
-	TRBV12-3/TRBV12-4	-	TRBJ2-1	TGTGCCAGCGGGGAAAATGAGCAGTTCTTC	CASGENEQFF
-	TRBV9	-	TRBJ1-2	TGTGCCAGCAGCGTAGACAGGTTTGGCTACACCTTC	CASSVDRFGYTF
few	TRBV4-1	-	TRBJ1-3	TGCGCCAGCAGCCCATCCCCCAGGGAATACACCATATATTTT	CASSPSPREYTIYF
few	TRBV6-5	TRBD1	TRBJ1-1	TGTGCCAGCAGTTACCGGACAGGGGGCGGCACTGAAGCTTTCTTT	CASSYRTGGGTEAFF
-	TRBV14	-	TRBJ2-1	TGTGCCAGCAGCCAAGTAGGGGGGGCTATCAACAATGAGCAGTTCTTC	CASSQVGGAINNEQFF
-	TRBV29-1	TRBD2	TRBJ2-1	TGCAGCGTTGAAGGGCGGGGGGTGTACAATGAGCAGTTCTTC	CSVEGRGVYNEQFF
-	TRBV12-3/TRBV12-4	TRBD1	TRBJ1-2	TGTGCCAGCAGTTTAGAGGGACAGGGGGCCGACGATGGCTACACCTTC	CASSLEGQGADDGYTF
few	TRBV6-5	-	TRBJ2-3	TGTGCCAGCAGTTACTCTTCCCTCACAGATACGCAGTATTTT	CASSYSSLTDTQYF
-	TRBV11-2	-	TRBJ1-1	TGTGCCAGCACCCCAGGGGCAGTTTTCGGAGCTTTCTTT	CASTPGAVFGAFF